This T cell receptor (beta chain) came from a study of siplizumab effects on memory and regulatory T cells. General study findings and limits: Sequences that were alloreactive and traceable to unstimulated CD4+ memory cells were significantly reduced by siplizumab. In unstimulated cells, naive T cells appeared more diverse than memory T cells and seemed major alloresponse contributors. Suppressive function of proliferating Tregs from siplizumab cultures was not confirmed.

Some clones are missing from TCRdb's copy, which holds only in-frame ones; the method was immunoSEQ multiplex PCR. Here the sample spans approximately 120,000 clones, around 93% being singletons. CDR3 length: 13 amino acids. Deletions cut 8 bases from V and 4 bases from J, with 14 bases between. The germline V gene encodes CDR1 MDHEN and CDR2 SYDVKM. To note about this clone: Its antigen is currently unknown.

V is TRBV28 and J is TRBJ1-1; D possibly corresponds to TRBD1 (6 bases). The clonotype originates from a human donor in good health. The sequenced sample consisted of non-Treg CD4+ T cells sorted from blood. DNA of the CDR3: TGTGCCAGCGCAGAGGGGGGAGGCACTGAAGCTTTCTTT. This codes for CASAEGGGTEAFF.